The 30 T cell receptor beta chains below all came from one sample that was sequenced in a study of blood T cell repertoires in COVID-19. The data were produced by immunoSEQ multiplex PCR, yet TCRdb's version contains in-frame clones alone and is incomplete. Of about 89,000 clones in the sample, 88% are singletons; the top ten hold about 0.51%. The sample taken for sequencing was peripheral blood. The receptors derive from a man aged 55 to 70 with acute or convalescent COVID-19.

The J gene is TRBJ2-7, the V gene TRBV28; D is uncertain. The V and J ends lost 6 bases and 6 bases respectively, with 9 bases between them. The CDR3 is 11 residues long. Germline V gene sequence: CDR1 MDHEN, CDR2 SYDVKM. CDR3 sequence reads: CASSPNTEQYF. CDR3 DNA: TGTGCCAGCAGCCCTAATACCGAGCAGTACTTC.

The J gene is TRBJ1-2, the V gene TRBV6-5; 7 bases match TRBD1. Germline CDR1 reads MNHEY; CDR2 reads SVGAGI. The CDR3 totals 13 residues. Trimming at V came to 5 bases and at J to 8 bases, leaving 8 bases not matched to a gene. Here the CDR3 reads CASSPPGTVGYTF. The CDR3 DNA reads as TGTGCCAGCAGTCCCCCCGGGACAGTCGGCTACACCTTC.

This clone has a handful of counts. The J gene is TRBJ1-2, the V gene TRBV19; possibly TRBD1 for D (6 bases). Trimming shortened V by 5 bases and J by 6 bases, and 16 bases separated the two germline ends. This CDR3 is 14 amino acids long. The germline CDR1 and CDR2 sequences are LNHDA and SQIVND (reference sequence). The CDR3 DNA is TGTGCCAGTAGTCCACAACAGGGCCGGGATGGCTACACCTTC. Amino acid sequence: CASSPQQGRDGYTF.

CDR3 nucleotides: TGTGCCAGCAGTTACCGGGGTGAAAAACTGTTTTTT. This encodes CASSYRGEKLFF. The chain carries TRBV28 and TRBJ1-4; D unresolved. The V and J ends lost 4 bases and 7 bases respectively, with 7 bases between them. Germline V gene data show CDR1 as MDHEN and CDR2 as SYDVKM. The length of the CDR3 is 12 residues.

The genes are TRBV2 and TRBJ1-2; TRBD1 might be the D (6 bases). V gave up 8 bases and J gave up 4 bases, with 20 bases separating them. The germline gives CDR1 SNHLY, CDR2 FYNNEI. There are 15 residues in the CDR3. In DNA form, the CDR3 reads TGTGCCAGCGGGGGGGTTCAACAGGGTGGCTATGGCTACACCTTC. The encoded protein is CASGGVQQGGYGYTF.

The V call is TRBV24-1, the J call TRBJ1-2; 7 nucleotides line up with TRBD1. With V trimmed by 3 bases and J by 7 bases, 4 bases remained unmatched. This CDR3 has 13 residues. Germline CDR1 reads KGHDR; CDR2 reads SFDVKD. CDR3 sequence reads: CATSDETGLGYTF. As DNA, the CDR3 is TGTGCCACCAGTGATGAGACAGGGCTTGGCTACACCTTC.

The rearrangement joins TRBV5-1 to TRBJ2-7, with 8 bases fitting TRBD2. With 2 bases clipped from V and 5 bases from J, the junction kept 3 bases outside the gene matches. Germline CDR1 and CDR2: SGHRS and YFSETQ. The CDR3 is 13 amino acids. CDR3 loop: CASSFTGGDEQYF. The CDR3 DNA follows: TGCGCCAGCAGCTTTACGGGAGGGGACGAGCAGTACTTC.

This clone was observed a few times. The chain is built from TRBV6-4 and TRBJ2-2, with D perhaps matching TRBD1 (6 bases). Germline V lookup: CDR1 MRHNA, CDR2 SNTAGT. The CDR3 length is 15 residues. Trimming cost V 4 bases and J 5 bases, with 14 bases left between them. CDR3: CASSAQGDWTGELFF. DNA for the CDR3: TGTGCCAGCAGTGCACAGGGAGATTGGACCGGGGAGCTGTTTTTT.

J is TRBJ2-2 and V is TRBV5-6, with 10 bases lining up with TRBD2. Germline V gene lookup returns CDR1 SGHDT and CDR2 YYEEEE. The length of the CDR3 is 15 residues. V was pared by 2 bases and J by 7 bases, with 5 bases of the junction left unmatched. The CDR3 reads CASSFGTSAVGELFF. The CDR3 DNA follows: TGTGCCAGCAGCTTTGGGACTAGCGCGGTCGGGGAGCTGTTTTTT.

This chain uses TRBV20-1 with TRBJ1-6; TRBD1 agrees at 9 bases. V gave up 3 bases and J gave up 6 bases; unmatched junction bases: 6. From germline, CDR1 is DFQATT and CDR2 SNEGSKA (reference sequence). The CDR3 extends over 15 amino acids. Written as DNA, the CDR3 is TGCAGTGCTAGTCCCGGGACAGGGAGTAATTCACCCCTCCACTTT. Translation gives CSASPGTGSNSPLHF.

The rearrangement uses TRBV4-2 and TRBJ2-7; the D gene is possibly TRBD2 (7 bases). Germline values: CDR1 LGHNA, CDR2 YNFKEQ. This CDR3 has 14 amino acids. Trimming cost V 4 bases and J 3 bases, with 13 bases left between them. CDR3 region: CASSPRGGLYEQYF. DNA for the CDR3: TGTGCCAGCAGCCCGAGGGGGGGCCTCTACGAGCAGTACTTC.

The CDR3 coding sequence is TGTGCCAGCAGCCGACAGATTAGGGCTGCAACTAATGAAAAACTGTTTTTT. This sequence encodes CASSRQIRAATNEKLFF. V is TRBV5-5 and J is TRBJ1-4; D might be TRBD1 (5 bases). The CDR3 consists of 17 residues. Germline assignment: CDR1 SGHKS and CDR2 YYEKEE (reference sequence). V lost 4 bases and J lost 0, with 16 bases in between.

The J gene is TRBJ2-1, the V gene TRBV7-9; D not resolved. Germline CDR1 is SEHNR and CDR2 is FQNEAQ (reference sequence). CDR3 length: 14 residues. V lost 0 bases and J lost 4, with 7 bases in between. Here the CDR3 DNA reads TGTGCCAGCAGCTTAGCCAGTGTATACAATGAGCAGTTCTTC. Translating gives CASSLASVYNEQFF.

In DNA, the CDR3 is TGCGCCAGCAGCGTGGGACAGGGGGACACCATATATTTT. It specifies CASSVGQGDTIYF. V gene TRBV5-1 combines with J gene TRBJ1-3, with 11 bases fitting TRBD1. The germline CDR1 and CDR2 sequences are SGHRS and YFSETQ. Unmatched junction bases numbered 2, after V lost 4 bases and J lost 8 bases. CDR3 size: 13 residues.

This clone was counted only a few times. The CDR3 coding sequence is TGCAGTGCTAGTCACAAGAACACTGAAGCTTTCTTT. Encoded protein: CSASHKNTEAFF. The chain couples TRBV20-1 to TRBJ1-1, with no clear D. V was trimmed by 3 bases and J by 1 base, leaving 6 bases between them. The CDR3 is 12 residues long. Germline lookup yields CDR1 DFQATT and CDR2 SNEGSKA (reference sequence).

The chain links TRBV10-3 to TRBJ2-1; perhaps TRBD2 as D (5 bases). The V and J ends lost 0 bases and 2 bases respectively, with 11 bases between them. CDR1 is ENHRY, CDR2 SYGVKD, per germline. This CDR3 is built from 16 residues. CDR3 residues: CAISESISGAYNEQFF. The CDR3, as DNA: TGTGCCATCAGTGAGTCGATAAGCGGAGCCTACAATGAGCAGTTCTTC.

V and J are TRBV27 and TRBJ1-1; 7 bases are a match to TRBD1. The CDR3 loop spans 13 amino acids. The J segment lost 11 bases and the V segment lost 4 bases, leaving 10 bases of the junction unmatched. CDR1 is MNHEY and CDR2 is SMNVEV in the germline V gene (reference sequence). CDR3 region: CASSSNRGRWAFF. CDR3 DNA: TGTGCCAGCAGTTCGAACAGGGGACGGTGGGCTTTCTTT.

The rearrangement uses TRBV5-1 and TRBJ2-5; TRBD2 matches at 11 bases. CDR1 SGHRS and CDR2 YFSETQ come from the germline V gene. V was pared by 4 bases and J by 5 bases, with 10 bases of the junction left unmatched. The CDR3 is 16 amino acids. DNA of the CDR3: TGCGCCAGCAGCGAAGGACTAGCGGGTCGCGGGGAGACCCAGTACTTC. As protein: CASSEGLAGRGETQYF.

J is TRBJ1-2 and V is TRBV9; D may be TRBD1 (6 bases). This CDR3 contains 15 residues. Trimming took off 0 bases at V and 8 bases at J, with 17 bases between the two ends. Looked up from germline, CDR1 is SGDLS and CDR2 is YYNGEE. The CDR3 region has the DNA TGTGCCAGCAGCGTAGCTGGTATGGGGGCGGAGGGCTACACCTTC. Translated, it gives CASSVAGMGAEGYTF.

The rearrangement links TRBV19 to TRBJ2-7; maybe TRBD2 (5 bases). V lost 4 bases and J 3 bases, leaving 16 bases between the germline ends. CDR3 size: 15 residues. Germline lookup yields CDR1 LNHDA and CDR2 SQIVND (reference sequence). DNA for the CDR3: TGTGCCAGTAGTACCGGACTCCCCACGGGCTACGAGCAGTACTTC. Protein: CASSTGLPTGYEQYF.

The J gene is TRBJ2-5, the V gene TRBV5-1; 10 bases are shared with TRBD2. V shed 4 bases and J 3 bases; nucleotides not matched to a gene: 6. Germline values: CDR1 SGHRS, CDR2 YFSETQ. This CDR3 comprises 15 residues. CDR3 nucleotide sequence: TGCGCCAGCAGCCCCGGGACTAGCGACGAAGAGACCCAGTACTTC. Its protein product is CASSPGTSDEETQYF. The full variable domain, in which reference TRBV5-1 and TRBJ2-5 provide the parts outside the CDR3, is KAGVTQTPRYLIKTRGQQVTLSCSPISGHRSVSWYQQTPGQGLQFLFEYFSETQRNKGNFPGRFSGRQFSNSRSEMNVSTLELGDSALYLCASSPGTSDEETQYFGPGTRLLVL.

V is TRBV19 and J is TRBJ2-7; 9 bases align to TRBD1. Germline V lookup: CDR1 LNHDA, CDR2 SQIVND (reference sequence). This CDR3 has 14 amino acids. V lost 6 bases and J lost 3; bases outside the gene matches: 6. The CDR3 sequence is CASRFRTGDYEQYF. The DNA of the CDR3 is TGTGCCAGTAGGTTTAGGACAGGGGACTACGAGCAGTACTTC.

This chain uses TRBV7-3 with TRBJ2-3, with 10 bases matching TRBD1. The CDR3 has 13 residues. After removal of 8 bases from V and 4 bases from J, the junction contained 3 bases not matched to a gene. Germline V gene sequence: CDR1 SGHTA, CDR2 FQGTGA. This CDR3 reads CASRDRGSDTQYF. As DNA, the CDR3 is TGTGCCAGCCGGGACAGGGGTTCAGATACGCAGTATTTT.

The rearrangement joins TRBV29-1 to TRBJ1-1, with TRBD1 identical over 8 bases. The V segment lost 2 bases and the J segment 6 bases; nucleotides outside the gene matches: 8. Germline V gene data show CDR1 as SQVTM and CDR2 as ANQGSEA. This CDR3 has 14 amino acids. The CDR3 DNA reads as TGCAGCGTTGAATTTGGTCGGACAGGGTCTGAAGCTTTCTTT. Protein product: CSVEFGRTGSEAFF.

Here the CDR3 DNA reads TGTGCCAGCAGCCCTGGTCCCCGGGACAGTAATTCACCCCTCCACTTT. Protein: CASSPGPRDSNSPLHF. The chain uses TRBV5-6 and TRBJ1-6; 7 bases line up with TRBD1. The CDR3 is 16 residues long. Germline values: CDR1 SGHDT, CDR2 YYEEEE. Trimming at V came to 4 bases and at J to 6 bases, leaving 10 bases not matched to a gene.

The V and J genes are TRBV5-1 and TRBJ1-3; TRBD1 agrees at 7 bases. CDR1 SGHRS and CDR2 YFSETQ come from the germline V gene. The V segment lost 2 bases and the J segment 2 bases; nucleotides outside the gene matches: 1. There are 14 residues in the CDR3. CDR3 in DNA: TGCGCCAGCAGCTTCCAGGGGGCTGGAAACACCATATATTTT. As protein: CASSFQGAGNTIYF.

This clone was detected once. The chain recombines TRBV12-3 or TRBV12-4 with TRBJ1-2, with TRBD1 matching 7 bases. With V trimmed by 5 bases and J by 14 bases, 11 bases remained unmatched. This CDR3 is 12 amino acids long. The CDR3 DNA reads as TGTGCCAGCAGTACTCGGACAGGATGGTTTACCTTC. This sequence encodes CASSTRTGWFTF.

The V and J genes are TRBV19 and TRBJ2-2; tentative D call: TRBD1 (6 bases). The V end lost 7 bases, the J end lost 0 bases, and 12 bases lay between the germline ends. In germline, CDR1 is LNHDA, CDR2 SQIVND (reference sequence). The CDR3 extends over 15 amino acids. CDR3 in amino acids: CASNVKGANTGELFF. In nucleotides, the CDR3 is TGTGCCAGTAACGTCAAGGGGGCGAACACCGGGGAGCTGTTTTTT.

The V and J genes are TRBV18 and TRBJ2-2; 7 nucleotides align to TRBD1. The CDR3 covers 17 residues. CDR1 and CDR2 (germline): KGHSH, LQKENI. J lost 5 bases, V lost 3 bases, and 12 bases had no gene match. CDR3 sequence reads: CASSPASQGQWTGELFF. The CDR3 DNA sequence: TGTGCCAGCTCACCGGCGTCCCAGGGACAGTGGACCGGGGAGCTGTTTTTT.

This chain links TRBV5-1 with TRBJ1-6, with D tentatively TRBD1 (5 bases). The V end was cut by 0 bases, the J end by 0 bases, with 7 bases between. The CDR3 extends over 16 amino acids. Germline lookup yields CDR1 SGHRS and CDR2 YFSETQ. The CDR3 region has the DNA TGCGCCAGCAGCTTGGGGCAGGGCTCCTATAATTCACCCCTCCACTTT. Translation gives CASSLGQGSYNSPLHF.